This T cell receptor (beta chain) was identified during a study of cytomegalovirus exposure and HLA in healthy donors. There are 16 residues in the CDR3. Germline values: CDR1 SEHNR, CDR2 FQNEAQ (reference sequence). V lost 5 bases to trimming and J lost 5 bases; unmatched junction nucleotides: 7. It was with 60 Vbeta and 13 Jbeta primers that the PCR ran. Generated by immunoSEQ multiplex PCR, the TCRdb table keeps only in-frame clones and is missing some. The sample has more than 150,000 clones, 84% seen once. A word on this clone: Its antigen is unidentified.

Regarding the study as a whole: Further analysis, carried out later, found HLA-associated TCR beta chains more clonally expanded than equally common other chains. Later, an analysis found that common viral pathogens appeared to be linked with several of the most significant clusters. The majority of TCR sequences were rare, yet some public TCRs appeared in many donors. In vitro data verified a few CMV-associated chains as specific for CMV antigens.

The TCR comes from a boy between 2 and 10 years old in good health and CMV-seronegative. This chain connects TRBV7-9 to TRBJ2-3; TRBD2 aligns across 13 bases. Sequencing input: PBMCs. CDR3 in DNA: TGTGCCAGCAGCCCAGGGACTAGCGGGACTAGAGATACGCAGTATTTT. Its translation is CASSPGTSGTRDTQYF.